A single sample gave rise to the 20 T cell receptor beta chains below, sequenced in a study of immune characterization of retroperitoneal liposarcoma (dated by TCRdb to between 2019 and 2020). Library preparation was by PCR. Sequenced on a NextSeq 500. TCRdb itself trimmed the public reads at Q25 with fastp, ran MiXCR and retained productive beta chains. When rows share a CDR3 protein, they turn into one entry using the most common DNA and genes. The sample profile shows 7,000 to 10,000 distinct CDR3 sequences; 35% to 50% of them were found once. The biggest ten clones account for more than 12% of the sample. The specimen sequenced was tumor tissue. The receptors shown here come from a male donor with retroperitoneal liposarcoma.

CDR3 loop: CASSLVDRGQNEQFF. The DNA of the CDR3 is TGTGCCAGCAGTCTAGTCGACAGGGGGCAGAACGAGCAGTTCTTC. This chain connects TRBV6-1 to TRBJ2-3; 10 nucleotides agree with TRBD1. The DNA end lines up better with TRBJ2-1; the J call may be wrong. This CDR3 region has 15 residues. Germline CDR1 and CDR2: MNHNS and SASEGT.

CDR3 nucleotides: TGTGCCAGCAGTTCCAGACAGGGAACTAAAAACATTCAGTTCTTC. As protein: CASSSRQGTKNIQFF. The rearrangement links TRBV6-2 or TRBV6-3 to TRBJ2-1; 7 nucleotides match TRBD1. CDR3 length: 15 residues. Germline V gene lookup returns CDR1 MNHEY and CDR2 SVGEGT. The V gene end was trimmed by 4 bases and the J gene end by 13 bases; junction bases not matched to a gene: 16.

The V and J genes are TRBV11-3 and TRBJ2-5; the match to TRBD2 covers 11 bases. Germline-derived CDR1 and CDR2 are SGHNT and YENEEA. This CDR3 has 19 amino acids. Unmatched junction bases numbered 25, after V lost 5 bases and J lost 11 bases. The CDR3 nucleotides read TGTGCCAGCAGCAACAACATCGTACTAGCGGGAGATCTAAGAGGTGAGCAGTACTTC. It translates to CASSNNIVLAGDLRGEQYF.

This clonotype is labeled as large. The J gene is TRBJ2-1, the V gene TRBV7-2; D is ambiguous. The DNA end favors TRBJ2-7, so the J call may be wrong. The CDR3 spans 11 residues. From germline, CDR1 is SGHTA and CDR2 FQGNSA. CDR3: CASRRAYEQYF. CDR3 bases: TGTGCCAGCAGGCGAGCCTACGAGCAGTACTTC.

This clonotype was seen more than once but under ten times. The chain employs TRBV6-1 and TRBJ1-2; 7 bases fit TRBD1. CDR3 length: 16 residues. From germline, CDR1 is MNHNS and CDR2 SASEGT. Trimming cost V 5 bases and J 2 bases; bases outside gene matches: 11. CDR3 nucleotide sequence: TGTGCCAGCAGTATGCTAAGACAGGGCCGCAACTATGGCTACACCTTC. This encodes CASSMLRQGRNYGYTF.

This clonotype came up a few times. The chain has TRBV7-9 and TRBJ2-1; the match to TRBD2 covers 7 bases. The germline CDR1 and CDR2 sequences are SEHNR and FQNEAQ (reference sequence). This CDR3 region has 14 residues. Unmatched junction bases numbered 15, after V lost 6 bases and J lost 13 bases. The CDR3 sequence is CASSQWEGRGTQFF. CDR3 sequence (DNA): TGTGCCAGCAGTCAGTGGGAGGGCCGCGGGACCCAGTTCTTC.

CDR3 sequence reads: CASSLSAGQRTYNEQFF. The CDR3 nucleotides are TGTGCCAGCAGCTTATCAGCGGGCCAGCGAACCTACAATGAGCAGTTCTTC. The chain combines TRBV7-6 with TRBJ2-1; TRBD2 is a possible D gene (6 bases). Germline CDR1 and CDR2: SGHVS and FNYEAQ. Trimming left V 2 bases short and J 2 bases short, with 16 bases between. The CDR3 covers 17 residues.

The chain recombines TRBV27 with TRBJ2-5; 14 positions agree with TRBD2. The DNA end is more similar to TRBJ2-1, so the J call may be wrong. The CDR3 covers 15 residues. CDR1 is MNHEY, CDR2 SMNVEV, per germline (reference sequence). CDR3 nucleotide sequence: TGTGCCAGCAGGATGGGACTAGCGGGAGTTAATGAGCAGTTCTTC. It is translated as CASRMGLAGVNEQFF.

This clonotype was recorded a few times. The rearrangement uses TRBV6-6 and TRBJ2-1; the match to TRBD2 covers 13 bases. The CDR3 is 17 amino acids. The germline gives CDR1 MNHNY, CDR2 SVGAGI (reference sequence). V was pared by 3 bases and J by 9 bases, with 11 bases of the junction left unmatched. CDR3 nucleotide sequence: TGTGCCAGCAGTTATGAGGGACTAGCGGGACCTTTAGGTGAGCAGTTCTTC. Amino acids: CASSYEGLAGPLGEQFF.

This clonotype was seen only a few times. The chain is built from TRBV7-2 and TRBJ2-2; the D gene is possibly TRBD1 (5 bases). CDR1 and CDR2 (germline): SGHTA, FQGNSA. The V end lost 6 bases, the J end lost 8 bases, and 10 bases lay between the germline ends. The CDR3 covers 12 residues. The CDR3 loop is CASRTGQGELFF. For the CDR3, the DNA is TGTGCCAGCAGGACCGGACAAGGGGAGCTGTTTTTT.

This clonotype appeared once. A much larger clone lies one base from this, so it may be a read error. The chain carries TRBV7-2 and TRBJ2-5, with 7 bases that match TRBD1. V was pared by 5 bases and J by 7 bases, with 19 bases of the junction left unmatched. The CDR3 runs 17 residues. Germline CDR1 is SGHTA and CDR2 is FQGNSA. The CDR3 sequence: CASSIDPAGTDHGTQYF. The CDR3 DNA is TGTGCCAGCAGCATAGACCCAGCCGGGACAGATCATGGGACCCAGTACTTC. The variable domain in full, completed from reference TRBV7-2 and TRBJ2-5, reads GAGVSQSPSNKVTEKGKDVELRCDPISGHTALYWYRQSLGQGLEFLIYFQGNSAPDKSGLPSDRFSAERTGGSVSTLTIQRTQQEDSAVYLCASSIDPAGTDHGTQYFGPGTRLLVL.

The chain employs TRBV6-2 or TRBV6-3 and TRBJ2-4; 8 positions agree with TRBD1. The CDR3 is 15 residues long. Germline V lookup: CDR1 MNHEY, CDR2 SVGEGT. Unmatched junction bases numbered 17, after V lost 6 bases and J lost 13 bases. This CDR3 is CASSPDRVSYNEQYF. Written as DNA, the CDR3 is TGTGCCAGCAGCCCGGACAGGGTCTCCTACAATGAGCAGTACTTC.

This clonotype was seen a handful of times. V usage is TRBV11-2 and J usage is TRBJ1-6; 7 nucleotides align to TRBD1. Germline values: CDR1 SGHAT, CDR2 FQNNGV. V lost 5 bases and J lost 8; bases outside the gene matches: 6. The CDR3 has 14 amino acids. The DNA for the CDR3 is TGTGCCAGCAGCCCCCGACAGGGCCATTCACCCCTCCACTTT. Amino acids: CASSPRQGHSPLHF.

This clonotype was seen a single time. The CDR3 spells CASSTRETDTQYF. The CDR3 DNA sequence: TGTGCCAGCAGTACCAGGGAGACAGATACGCAGTATTTT. The rearrangement uses TRBV6-2 or TRBV6-3 and TRBJ2-3; the D call may be TRBD1 or TRBD2 (5 bases each). CDR1 is MNHEY, CDR2 SVGEGT, per germline. Trimming left V 5 bases short and J 3 bases short, with 9 bases between. The CDR3 is 13 amino acids.

The chain has TRBV10-1 and TRBJ2-5; 10 bases map to TRBD2. Near its end, the DNA agrees better with TRBJ2-1, so the J call may be wrong. The CDR3 covers 16 residues. Germline values: CDR1 WNHNN, CDR2 SYGVQD (reference sequence). The DNA for the CDR3 is TGCGCCAGCAGTGAGTCTCTAGCGGGAGAGAACAATGAGCAGTTCTTC. This gives the protein CASSESLAGENNEQFF.

The chain couples TRBV12-3 or TRBV12-4 to TRBJ2-3, with D possibly matching TRBD2 (6 bases). This CDR3 has 14 amino acids. V was trimmed by 3 bases and J by 5 bases, leaving 12 bases between them. The CDR3 DNA reads TGTGCCAGCAGTTTGATGGGGGGAATAGATACGCAGTATTTT. It encodes CASSLMGGIDTQYF.

The J gene is TRBJ2-1, the V gene TRBV12-3 or TRBV12-4; D possibly corresponds to TRBD1 (5 bases). Judging by the DNA end, TRBJ2-7 fits better; the J call may be wrong. The CDR3 runs to 15 residues. The CDR3 loop reads CASSLTAFWGDEQYF. In nucleotides, the CDR3 is TGTGCCAGCAGTTTAACGGCTTTCTGGGGCGATGAGCAGTACTTC.

This clonotype was counted a few times. This sequence joins TRBV6-1 and TRBJ2-5, with 11 bases identical to TRBD2. The J call may be incorrect, as the DNA end agrees better with TRBJ2-7. Germline lookup yields CDR1 MNHNS and CDR2 SASEGT. This CDR3 is built from 15 residues. CDR3: CASSSGLAASYEQYF. CDR3 coding DNA: TGTGCCAGCAGTTCGGGACTAGCGGCGTCCTACGAGCAGTACTTC.

V and J are TRBV10-1 and TRBJ2-1, with TRBD2 matching over 7 bases. The trim removed 3 bases at V and 7 bases at J, leaving 9 bases unmatched. There are 15 residues in the CDR3. Germline V gene sequence: CDR1 WNHNN, CDR2 SYGVQD (reference sequence). CDR3 residues: CASSDQREGLNEQFF. In DNA form, the CDR3 reads TGCGCCAGCAGTGATCAGAGGGAGGGATTGAATGAGCAGTTCTTC.

V gene TRBV6-1 combines with J gene TRBJ2-1; D remains ambiguous. The J call may be incorrect, as the DNA end agrees better with TRBJ2-7. In germline, CDR1 is MNHNS, CDR2 SASEGT. The CDR3 covers 13 residues. The CDR3 reads CASSAGYNYEQYF. The CDR3 bases are TGTGCCAGCAGTGCCGGGTATAATTACGAGCAGTACTTC.